A single T cell receptor beta chain is shown here with its context. Method: immunoSEQ multiplex PCR; TCRdb's copy keeps in-frame clones and lacks some. The table includes about 270,000 clones, approximately 80% detected once. These data are taken from a study of blood T cell repertoires in COVID-19. Study details: Both acute and convalescent COVID-19 samples were obtained from the United States, Italy and Spain. Sources were T cells, B-cell-depleted T cells, or PBMCs; the material itself was cDNA or gDNA.

Germline values: CDR1 MDHEN, CDR2 SYDVKM. This CDR3 region has 17 residues. Losses at the gene ends were 4 bases for V and 3 bases for J; bases not matched to a gene: 9. The clonotype originates from a human donor in a cohort sampled during active COVID-19. The chain uses TRBV28 and TRBJ2-2; 9 bases are shared with TRBD2. Source material: peripheral blood. The CDR3 sequence: CASSSGGGGVYTGELFF. The CDR3 DNA reads as TGTGCCAGCAGTTCGGGTGGCGGGGGGGTCTACACCGGGGAGCTGTTTTTT.